These 14 T cell receptor beta chains came from one sample sequenced in a study of CD8 T cells in ankylosing spondylitis. TCRdb passed the 5' RACE reads through MiXCR, listing each CDR3 protein once. The sample consists of roughly 230,000 distinct CDR3 sequences, 7% to 10% of them appearing once. Material: blood, either unsorted or a sorted T cell fraction (not recorded which). Receptors were obtained from a female donor with ankylosing spondylitis or in good health (not recorded which).

This clonotype has ten or more counts. The chain is built from TRBV15 and TRBJ2-2, with D possibly matching TRBD1 (5 bases). This CDR3 spans 15 amino acids. V shed 1 base and J shed 5 bases, with 11 bases lying between them. Germline CDR1 reads LNHNV; CDR2 reads YYDKDF (reference sequence). Here the CDR3 DNA reads TGTGCCACCAGCAGAGTCGTAAGGGGTACCGGGGAGCTGTTTTTT. As protein: CATSRVVRGTGELFF.

This clonotype occurred many times. V gene TRBV20-1 combines with J gene TRBJ2-7; 8 nucleotides line up with TRBD2. From germline, CDR1 is DFQATT and CDR2 SNEGSKA (reference sequence). There are 17 residues in the CDR3. Trimming at V came to 0 bases and at J to 1 base, leaving 11 bases not matched to a gene. CDR3 coding DNA: TGCAGTGCTAGAGATTCCGCGGGGGGCAGGGGATCCTACGAGCAGTACTTC. Encoded protein: CSARDSAGGRGSYEQYF.

This clonotype was observed many times. The chain links TRBV6-1 to TRBJ2-3; D gene ambiguous. Germline V gene sequence: CDR1 MNHNS, CDR2 SASEGT. V lost 5 bases, J lost 1 base, and 16 bases lay in between. The CDR3 has 16 amino acids. The CDR3, as DNA: TGTGCCAGCAGTCTCTACGGTGGTGGAGGCACAGATACGCAGTATTTT. This encodes CASSLYGGGGTDTQYF.

Worth noting for this clonotype: Given a much more abundant clone one base away, this may be a read error. The chain combines TRBV12-3 or TRBV12-4 with TRBJ2-3; D remains ambiguous. The CDR3 has 12 amino acids. The CDR3 bases are TGTACCAGCAGTACTAGCACAGATACGCAGTATTTT. Translating it yields CTSSTSTDTQYF.

This clonotype was seen many times. V is TRBV5-1 and J is TRBJ2-1, with 7 nucleotides matching TRBD2. The J segment lost 5 bases and the V segment lost 4 bases, leaving 3 bases of the junction unmatched. The CDR3 extends over 13 amino acids. Germline V gene sequence: CDR1 SGHRS, CDR2 YFSETQ. CDR3 DNA: TGCGCCAGCAGCGTCGGACTAGACAATGAGCAGTTCTTC. Residues: CASSVGLDNEQFF.

The chain has TRBV7-2 and TRBJ2-7, with D tentatively TRBD1 (6 bases). The germline gives CDR1 SGHTA, CDR2 FQGNSA. The CDR3 consists of 14 residues. Deletions cut 7 bases from V and 1 base from J, with 14 bases between. Here the CDR3 DNA reads TGTGCCAGCATACACCTCAGGGGTTCCTACGAGCAGTACTTC. Translated: CASIHLRGSYEQYF.

This clonotype occurred many times. CDR3 region: CSARGGRANNEQFF. CDR3 nucleotide sequence: TGCAGTGCTAGAGGGGGACGGGCGAACAATGAGCAGTTCTTC. The J gene is TRBJ2-1, the V gene TRBV20-1; D possibly uses TRBD1 or TRBD2 (5 bases each). V was pared by 1 base and J by 5 bases, with 12 bases between. The CDR3 consists of 14 residues. Germline lookup yields CDR1 DFQATT and CDR2 SNEGSKA (reference sequence).

This clonotype was recorded at least ten times. The gene calls are TRBV6-5 and TRBJ2-1; D could derive from TRBD1 or TRBD2 (6 bases each). This CDR3 has 15 amino acids. V lost 4 bases, J lost 3 bases, and 13 bases lay in between. Germline assignment: CDR1 MNHEY and CDR2 SVGAGI. The CDR3 is CASSLLGGNYNEQFF. CDR3 sequence (DNA): TGTGCCAGCAGTTTGTTAGGGGGGAACTACAATGAGCAGTTCTTC.

J is TRBJ1-1 and V is TRBV7-2; D is uncertain. CDR3 length equals 15 residues. V shed 2 bases and J shed 1 base, with 11 bases lying between them. Germline lookup yields CDR1 SGHTA and CDR2 FQGNSA. CDR3 amino acids: CASSLYGWRNTEAFF. Here the CDR3 DNA reads TGTGCCAGCAGCTTATATGGCTGGAGGAACACTGAAGCTTTCTTT.

Only a few counts were recorded for this clonotype. The J gene is TRBJ2-1, the V gene TRBV29-1; 12 nucleotides line up with TRBD2. Germline loops: CDR1 SQVTM, CDR2 ANQGSEA. The CDR3 has 14 residues. Trimming took 7 bases from V and 9 from J; bases not matched to a gene: 10. The CDR3 DNA sequence: TGCAGCGCTTGGGGCCTAGCGGGAGGGGGTGAGCAGTTCTTC. Encoded protein: CSAWGLAGGGEQFF.

This chain uses TRBV6-5 with TRBJ1-3, with TRBD1 as a possible D gene (5 bases). The CDR3 has 18 amino acids. The V end lost 0 bases, the J end lost 0 bases, and 15 bases lay between the germline ends. CDR1 is MNHEY, CDR2 SVGAGI, per germline. The CDR3 nucleotides are TGTGCCAGCAGTTACTCGACTCCCTCAGGGAGCTCTGGAAACACCATATATTTT. This codes for CASSYSTPSGSSGNTIYF.

The sample holds many counts of this clonotype. The chain employs TRBV20-1 and TRBJ2-3, with D unclear. Germline loops: CDR1 DFQATT, CDR2 SNEGSKA (reference sequence). V was clipped by 6 bases and J by 2 bases, with 9 bases between them. The CDR3 is made up of 12 amino acids. The CDR3 region is CSAKTPTDTQYF. CDR3 sequence (DNA): TGCAGTGCCAAGACCCCCACAGATACGCAGTATTTT.

This clonotype turned up a few times. V and J are TRBV19 and TRBJ1-2; D ambiguous. The CDR3 loop spans 16 amino acids. Germline-derived CDR1 and CDR2 are LNHDA and SQIVND (reference sequence). V was clipped by 4 bases and J by 3 bases, with 18 bases between them. The CDR3 here is CASSNIGTAQYYGYTF. The CDR3 nucleotides are TGTGCCAGTAGTAATATTGGAACCGCTCAATACTATGGCTACACCTTC.

This clonotype was found many times. At one boundary the junction diverges from the germline segment, which might be a read error. This chain joins TRBV12-5 and TRBJ1-1, with TRBD1 identical over 7 bases. CDR1 LGHNT and CDR2 FRNRAP come from the germline V gene. CDR3 size: 16 residues. The DNA of the CDR3 is TGTGCTAGTGGTTTGGTTACGACAGGGATGAAGACTGAAGCTTTCTTT. Protein product: CASGLVTTGMKTEAFF.